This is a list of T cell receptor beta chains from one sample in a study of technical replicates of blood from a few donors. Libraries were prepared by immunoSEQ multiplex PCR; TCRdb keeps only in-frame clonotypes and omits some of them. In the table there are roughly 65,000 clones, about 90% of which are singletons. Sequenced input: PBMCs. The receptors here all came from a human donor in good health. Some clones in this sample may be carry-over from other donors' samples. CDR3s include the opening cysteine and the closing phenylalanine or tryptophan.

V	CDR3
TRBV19	CASSTTGGSNQPQHF
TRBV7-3	CASSRSESSYNEQFF
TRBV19	CASSRQGWTEAFF
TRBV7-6	CASSQTGLAGPENEQFF
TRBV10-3	CAISGTGTGDYEQYF
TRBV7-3	CASSLTGGYNEQFF
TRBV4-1	CASSHLTGTSGGLDNREQFF
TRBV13	CASSPRDSGNEKLFF
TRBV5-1	CASSPPTSSSDTQYF
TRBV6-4	CASSARYSNQPQHF
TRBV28	CASSPTQRPLNNQPQHF
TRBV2	CASINSGLAGGFSYEQYF
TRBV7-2	CASSFSSRYQSYEQYF
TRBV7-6	CASSPSVGKSEKLFF
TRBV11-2	CASSFGRGRLGELFF
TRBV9	CASSLDSSGANVLTF
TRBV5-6	CASSLQGAKNIQYF
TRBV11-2	CASSHVAGAHSYEQYF
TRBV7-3	CASSLRERDTQYF
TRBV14	CASSRQGIHEQYF
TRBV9	CASSAMALSNEKLFF
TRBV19	CASSIDPGREQFF
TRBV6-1	CASRLTGQNTEAFF
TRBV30	CAWMEGKTEAFF
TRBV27	CASSFGGGADYEQYF
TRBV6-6	CASSNGQGTYEQYF
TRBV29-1	CSVESGFGYGYTF
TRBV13	CASSSGSDGYTF
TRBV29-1	CSVAQTPGLAGGSSYNEQFF
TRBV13	CASSLEGRRNTIYF
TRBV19	CASSMRDGGNEKLFF
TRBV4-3	CASSQEGGGYQETQYF
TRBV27	CASSSQGRSPLHF
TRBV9	CASSQGLARADTQYF
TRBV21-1	CASSKAGNTIYF
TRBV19	CASSNKRAQETQYF
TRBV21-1	CASRVPGTDIIYSNQPQHF
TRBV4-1	CASSQDFPTGNTEAFF
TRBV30	CAWSARQGGGDTQYF
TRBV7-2	CASSYSLYEQYF
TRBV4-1	CASSQDRQGAGGADTQYF
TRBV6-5	CASSYSHTRGYTF
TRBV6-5	CASNGQGVVSEQYF
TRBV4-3	CASSQDPVAEQYF
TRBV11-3	CASSSAGGSPLHF